The 7 T cell receptor beta chains in this list originate from one sample, sequenced in a study of tumor and adjacent non-tumor tissue in lung cancer (dated by TCRdb to 2017 to 2018). Preparation of the library involved multiplex PCR. TCRdb records Illumina HiSeq 2500 as the sequencer. TCRbeta libraries were constructed through three rounds of nested PCR with primers (Table S4) according to protocols adapted from ARM-PCR. TCRdb cleaned the public reads at Q25 with fastp, built clones with MiXCR and kept in-frame beta chains. Each CDR3 protein gets just one entry, which takes the most common genes and DNA from the rows behind it. Recorded for this sample are 44,000 or so distinct CDR3 sequences; 60% to 70% of them occurred a single time. The top ten hold over 15% of the sample. RNA was extracted from bulk unsorted tissue and checked for quality with a NanoDrop ND-1000 and an Agilent 2100. For the normal lung samples, distant non-tumor tissue was collected more than 3 cm away from the tumor edge.

Sequencing input: distant non-tumor lung tissue. The origin of the receptors is a woman aged 40 to 50 with non-small cell lung cancer.

Of note for this clonotype: A read error may account for a junction end that differs from germline. The V call is TRBV10-3, the J call TRBJ1-3; D might be TRBD1 (6 bases). This CDR3 is built from 15 residues. Germline CDR1 ENHRY, CDR2 SYGVKD. CDR3 DNA sequence: TGTACCATCACCAGGGACATCAACTCTGGAAACATCACATATTTT. Translating it yields CTITRDINSGNITYF.

With respect to this clonotype: One end of the junction fails to match germline, which may point to a read error. V is TRBV19 and J is TRBJ1-1, with unresolved D. Germline lookup yields CDR1 LNHDA and CDR2 SQIVND (reference sequence). The CDR3 is made up of 13 amino acids. CDR3 coding DNA: TGTGCCAGTAGTATGAATATGAACACTGAAGCTTCCTTT. Residues: CASSMNMNTEASF.

Worth noting for this clonotype: One end of the junction is discordant with germline, which a read error may explain. This chain connects TRBV7-9 to TRBJ2-3; D not resolved. The CDR3 covers 12 residues. In germline, CDR1 is SEHNR, CDR2 FQNEAQ (reference sequence). The CDR3 coding sequence is TGTACCAGCAGCTTAGAGGCAGATACGCAGTATTTT. Translating it yields CTSSLEADTQYF.

With respect to this clonotype: The junction does not match germline at one end; this may be a read error. The J gene is TRBJ2-1, the V gene TRBV29-1; D call uncertain. Looked up from germline, CDR1 is SQVTM and CDR2 is ANQGSEA. This CDR3 has 16 amino acids. CDR3 amino acids: CSVEDHGRRSYNEQFF. As DNA, the CDR3 is TGCAGCGTTGAAGATCACGGACGCCGCTCCTACAATGAGCAATTCTTC.

As concerns this clonotype: It may be a read error: a sequence one base away is much more abundant. The conserved final phenylalanine or tryptophan is absent from the CDR3, which likely points to a read error. The chain employs TRBV5-1 and TRBJ2-5; 8 bases fit TRBD1. This CDR3 comprises 15 residues. V dropped 4 bases and J dropped 2; count of bases not matched to a gene: 7. Germline V gene sequence: CDR1 SGHRS, CDR2 YFSETQ. The CDR3 DNA is TGCGCCAGCAGCATTCAGGGACAGGCTCAAGAGACCCAGTACTCC. It specifies CASSIQGQAQETQYS.

This clonotype showed up many times. The chain links TRBV4-2 to TRBJ2-3; 14 bases fit TRBD2. This CDR3 has 19 amino acids. V was clipped by 0 bases and J by 4 bases; unmatched bases: 9. The germline gives CDR1 LGHNA, CDR2 YNFKEQ. The CDR3 nucleotides are TGTGCCAGCAGCCAAGATTACGGGACTAGCGGGAGTATTCCAGATACGCAGTATTTT. Protein product: CASSQDYGTSGSIPDTQYF.

This clonotype has just a few counts. A much larger clonotype is one base distant, so this may be a read error. The chain uses TRBV6-5 and TRBJ2-3, with D possibly matching TRBD2 (5 bases). V lost 8 bases, J lost 6 bases, and 18 bases lay in between. CDR3 length: 14 residues. The germline V gene encodes CDR1 MNHEY and CDR2 SVGAGI. In DNA form, the CDR3 reads TGTGCCAGCTACCGGGCAGAGGGCGGGGATACGCAGTATTTT. Translation gives CASYRAEGGDTQYF.